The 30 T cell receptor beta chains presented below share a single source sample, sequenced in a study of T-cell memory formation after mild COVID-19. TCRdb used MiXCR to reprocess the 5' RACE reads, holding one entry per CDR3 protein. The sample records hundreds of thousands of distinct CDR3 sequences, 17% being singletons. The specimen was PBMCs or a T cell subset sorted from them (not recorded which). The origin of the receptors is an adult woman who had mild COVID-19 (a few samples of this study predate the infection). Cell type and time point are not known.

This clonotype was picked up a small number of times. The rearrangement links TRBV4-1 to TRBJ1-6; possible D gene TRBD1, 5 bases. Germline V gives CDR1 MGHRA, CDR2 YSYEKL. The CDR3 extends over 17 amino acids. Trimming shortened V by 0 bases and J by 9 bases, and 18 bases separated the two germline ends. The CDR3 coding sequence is TGCGCCAGCAGCCAAGATAGTGTACAGGCCTGGGGTTCACCCCTCCACTTT. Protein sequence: CASSQDSVQAWGSPLHF.

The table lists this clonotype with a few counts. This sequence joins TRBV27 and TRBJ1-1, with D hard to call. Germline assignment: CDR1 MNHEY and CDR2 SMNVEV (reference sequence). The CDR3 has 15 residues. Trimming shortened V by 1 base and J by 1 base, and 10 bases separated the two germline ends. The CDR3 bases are TGTGCCAGCAGTTTATTATCGTCGGCGAACACTGAAGCTTTCTTT. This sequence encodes CASSLLSSANTEAFF.

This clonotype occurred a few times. The CDR3 DNA sequence: TGCAGCACCCCCCATACAAATAACTATGGCTACACCTTC. Its translation is CSTPHTNNYGYTF. J is TRBJ1-2 and V is TRBV20-1, with D unclear. Germline-derived CDR1 and CDR2 are DFQATT and SNEGSKA (reference sequence). This CDR3 contains 13 residues.

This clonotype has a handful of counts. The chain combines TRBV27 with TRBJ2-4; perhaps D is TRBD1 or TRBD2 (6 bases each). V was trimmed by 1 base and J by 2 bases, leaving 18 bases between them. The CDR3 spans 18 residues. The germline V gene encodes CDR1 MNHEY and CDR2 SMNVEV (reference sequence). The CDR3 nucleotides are TGTGCCAGCAGTTTATACCGTGGGGGGCTTGGGACCAAAAACATTCAGTACTTC. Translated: CASSLYRGGLGTKNIQYF.

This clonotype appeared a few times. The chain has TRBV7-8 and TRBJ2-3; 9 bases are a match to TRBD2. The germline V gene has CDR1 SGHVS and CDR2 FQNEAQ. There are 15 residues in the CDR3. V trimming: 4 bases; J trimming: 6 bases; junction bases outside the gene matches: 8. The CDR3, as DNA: TGTGCCAGCAGCTCGACCGCGGGGGGGCTGGATACGCAGTATTTT. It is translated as CASSSTAGGLDTQYF.

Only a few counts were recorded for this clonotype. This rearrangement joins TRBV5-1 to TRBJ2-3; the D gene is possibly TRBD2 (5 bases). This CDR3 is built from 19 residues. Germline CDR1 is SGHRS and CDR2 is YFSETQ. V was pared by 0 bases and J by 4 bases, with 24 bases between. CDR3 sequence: CASSLGKTTASASADTQYF. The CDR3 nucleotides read TGCGCCAGCAGCTTGGGAAAGACTACCGCTTCCGCGTCCGCAGATACGCAGTATTTT.

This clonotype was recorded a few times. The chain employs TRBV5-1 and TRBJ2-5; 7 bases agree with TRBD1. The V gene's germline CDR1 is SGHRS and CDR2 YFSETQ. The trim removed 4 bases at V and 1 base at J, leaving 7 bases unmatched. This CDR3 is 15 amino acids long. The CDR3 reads CASSIQGQLQETQYF. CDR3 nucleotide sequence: TGCGCCAGCAGCATCCAGGGACAGCTCCAAGAGACCCAGTACTTC.

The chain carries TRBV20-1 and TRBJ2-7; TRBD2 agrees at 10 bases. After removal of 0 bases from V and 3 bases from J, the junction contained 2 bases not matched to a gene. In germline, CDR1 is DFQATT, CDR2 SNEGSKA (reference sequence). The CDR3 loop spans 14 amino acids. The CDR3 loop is CSARDSGGLYEQYF. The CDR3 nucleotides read TGCAGTGCTAGAGATAGCGGGGGGCTCTACGAGCAGTACTTC.

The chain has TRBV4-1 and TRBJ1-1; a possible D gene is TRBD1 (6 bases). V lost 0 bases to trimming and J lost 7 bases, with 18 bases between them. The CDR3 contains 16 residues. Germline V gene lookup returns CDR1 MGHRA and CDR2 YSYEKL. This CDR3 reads CASSQDEVDRLIEAFF. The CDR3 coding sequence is TGCGCCAGCAGCCAAGATGAAGTGGACAGATTGATTGAAGCTTTCTTT.

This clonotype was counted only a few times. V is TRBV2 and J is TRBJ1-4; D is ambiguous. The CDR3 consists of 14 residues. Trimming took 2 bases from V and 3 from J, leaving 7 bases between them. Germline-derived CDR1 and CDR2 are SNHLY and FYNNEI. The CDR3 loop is CASSETNSNEKLFF. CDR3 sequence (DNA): TGTGCCAGCAGTGAAACCAACTCTAATGAAAAACTGTTTTTT.

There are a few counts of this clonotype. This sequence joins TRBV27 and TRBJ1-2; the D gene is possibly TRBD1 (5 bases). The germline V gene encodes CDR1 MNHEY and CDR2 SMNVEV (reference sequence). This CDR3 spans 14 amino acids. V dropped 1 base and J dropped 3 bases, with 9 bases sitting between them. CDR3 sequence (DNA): TGTGCCAGCAGTTTATTCAGGGAGGACTATGGCTACACCTTC. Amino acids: CASSLFREDYGYTF.

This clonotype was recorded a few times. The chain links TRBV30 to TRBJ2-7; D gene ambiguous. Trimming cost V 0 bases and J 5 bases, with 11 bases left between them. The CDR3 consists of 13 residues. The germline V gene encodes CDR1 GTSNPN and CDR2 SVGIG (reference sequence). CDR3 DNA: TGTGCCTGGAGTGTACGACAAGCCGACGAGCAGTACTTC. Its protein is CAWSVRQADEQYF.

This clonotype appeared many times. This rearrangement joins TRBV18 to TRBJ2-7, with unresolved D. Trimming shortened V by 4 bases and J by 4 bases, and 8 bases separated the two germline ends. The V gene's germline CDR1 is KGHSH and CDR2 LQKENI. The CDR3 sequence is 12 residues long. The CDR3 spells CASSLSEYEQYF. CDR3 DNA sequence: TGTGCCAGCTCACTTTCAGAGTACGAGCAGTACTTC.

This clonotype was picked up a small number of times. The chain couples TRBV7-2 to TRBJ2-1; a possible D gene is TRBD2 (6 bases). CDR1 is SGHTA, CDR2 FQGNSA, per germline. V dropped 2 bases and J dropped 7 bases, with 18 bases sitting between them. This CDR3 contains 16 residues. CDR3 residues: CASSLLGGLLRNEQFF. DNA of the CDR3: TGTGCCAGCAGCTTATTGGGGGGACTCCTAAGGAATGAGCAGTTCTTC.

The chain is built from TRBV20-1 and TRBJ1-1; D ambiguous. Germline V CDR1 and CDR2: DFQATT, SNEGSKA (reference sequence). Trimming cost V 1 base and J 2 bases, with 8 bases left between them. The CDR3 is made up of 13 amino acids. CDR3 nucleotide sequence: TGCAGTGCTAGAGTCGGGTCTAACACTGAAGCTTTCTTT. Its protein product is CSARVGSNTEAFF.

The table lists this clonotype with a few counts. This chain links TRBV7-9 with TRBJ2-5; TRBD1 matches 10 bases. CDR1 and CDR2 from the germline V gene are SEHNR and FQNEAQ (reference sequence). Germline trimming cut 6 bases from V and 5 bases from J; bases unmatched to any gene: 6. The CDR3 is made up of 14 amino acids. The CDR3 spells CASRPPGQGETQYF. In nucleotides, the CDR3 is TGTGCCAGCAGACCTCCGGGACAGGGGGAGACCCAGTACTTC.

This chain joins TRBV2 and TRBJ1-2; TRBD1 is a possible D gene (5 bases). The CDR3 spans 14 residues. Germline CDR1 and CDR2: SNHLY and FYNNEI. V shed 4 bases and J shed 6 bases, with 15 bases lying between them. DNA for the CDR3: TGTGCCAGCAGTGCCCAGGGTTTTGGGGATGGCTACACCTTC. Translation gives CASSAQGFGDGYTF.

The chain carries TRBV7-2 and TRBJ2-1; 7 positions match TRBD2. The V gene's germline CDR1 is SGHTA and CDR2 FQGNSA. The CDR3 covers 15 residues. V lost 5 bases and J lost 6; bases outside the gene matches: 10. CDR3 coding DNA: TGTGCCAGCAGCCGCAGCGGGGCCTGGGGCAATGAGCAGTTCTTC. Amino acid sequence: CASSRSGAWGNEQFF.

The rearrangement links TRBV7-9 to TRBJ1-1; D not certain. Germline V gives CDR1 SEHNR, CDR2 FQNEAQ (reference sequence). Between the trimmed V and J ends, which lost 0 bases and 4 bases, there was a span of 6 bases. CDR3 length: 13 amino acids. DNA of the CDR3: TGTGCCAGCAGCTTAGCGTTACCCACTGAAGCTTTCTTT. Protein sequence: CASSLALPTEAFF.

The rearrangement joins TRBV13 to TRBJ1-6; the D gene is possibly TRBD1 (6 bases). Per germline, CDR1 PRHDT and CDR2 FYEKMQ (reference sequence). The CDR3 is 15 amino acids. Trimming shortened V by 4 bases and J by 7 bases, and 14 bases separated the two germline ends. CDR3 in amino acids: CASSSSTGTNSPLHF. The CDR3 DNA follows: TGTGCCAGCAGCTCTTCGACAGGTACCAATTCACCCCTCCACTTT.

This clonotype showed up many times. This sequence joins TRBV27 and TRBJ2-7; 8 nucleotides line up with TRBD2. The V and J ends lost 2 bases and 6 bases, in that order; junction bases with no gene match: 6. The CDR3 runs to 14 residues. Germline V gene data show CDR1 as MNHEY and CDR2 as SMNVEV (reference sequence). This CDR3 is CASSLRAGAGEQYF. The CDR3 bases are TGTGCCAGCAGTTTAAGAGCGGGAGCGGGCGAGCAGTACTTC.

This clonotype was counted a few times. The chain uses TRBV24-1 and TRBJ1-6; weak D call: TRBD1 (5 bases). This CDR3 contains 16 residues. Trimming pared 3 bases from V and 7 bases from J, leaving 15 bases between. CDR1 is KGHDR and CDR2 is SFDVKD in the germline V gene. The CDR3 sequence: CATSDPGKGPNSPLHF. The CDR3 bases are TGTGCCACCAGTGATCCCGGTAAGGGGCCAAATTCACCCCTCCACTTT.

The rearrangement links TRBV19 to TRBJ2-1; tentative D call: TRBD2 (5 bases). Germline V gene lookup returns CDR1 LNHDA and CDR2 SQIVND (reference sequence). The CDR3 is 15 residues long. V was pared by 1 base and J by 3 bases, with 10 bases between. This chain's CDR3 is CASSIGSSYYNEQFF. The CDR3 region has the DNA TGTGCCAGTAGTATAGGATCTAGCTACTACAATGAGCAGTTCTTC.

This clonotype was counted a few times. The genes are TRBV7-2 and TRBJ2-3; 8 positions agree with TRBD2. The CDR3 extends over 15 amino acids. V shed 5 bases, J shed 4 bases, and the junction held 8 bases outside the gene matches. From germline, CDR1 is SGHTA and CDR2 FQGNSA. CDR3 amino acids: CASSPSGSGADTQYF. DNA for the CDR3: TGTGCCAGCAGCCCCAGCGGGAGTGGCGCAGATACGCAGTATTTT.

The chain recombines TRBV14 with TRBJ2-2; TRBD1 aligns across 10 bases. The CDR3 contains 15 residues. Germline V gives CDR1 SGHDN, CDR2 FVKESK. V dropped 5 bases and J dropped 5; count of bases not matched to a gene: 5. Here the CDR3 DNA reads TGTGCCAGCAGCAAGGACAGGGGGGAGACCGGGGAGCTGTTTTTT. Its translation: CASSKDRGETGELFF.

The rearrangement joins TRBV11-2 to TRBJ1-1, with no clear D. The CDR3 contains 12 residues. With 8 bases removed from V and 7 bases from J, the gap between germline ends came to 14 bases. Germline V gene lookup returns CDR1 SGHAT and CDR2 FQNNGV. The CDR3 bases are TGTGCCAGCGGCACAGCCTACGATGAAGCTTTCTTT. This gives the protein CASGTAYDEAFF.

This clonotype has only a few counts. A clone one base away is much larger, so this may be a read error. The DNA of the CDR3 is TGTGCCAGCAGTGAGAACTCTGGGGCCAACGTCCTGACTTTC. Encoded protein: CASSENSGANVLTF. This rearrangement joins TRBV6-4 to TRBJ2-6; D remains ambiguous. Per germline, CDR1 MRHNA and CDR2 SNTAGT. Trimming took 3 bases from V and 0 from J, leaving 3 bases between them. This CDR3 is built from 14 residues.

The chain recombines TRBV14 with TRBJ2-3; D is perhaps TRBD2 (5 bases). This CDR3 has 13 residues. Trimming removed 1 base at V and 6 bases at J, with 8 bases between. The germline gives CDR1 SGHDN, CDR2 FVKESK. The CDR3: CASSQVRGDTQYF. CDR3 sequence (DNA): TGTGCCAGCAGCCAAGTCCGAGGGGATACGCAGTATTTT.

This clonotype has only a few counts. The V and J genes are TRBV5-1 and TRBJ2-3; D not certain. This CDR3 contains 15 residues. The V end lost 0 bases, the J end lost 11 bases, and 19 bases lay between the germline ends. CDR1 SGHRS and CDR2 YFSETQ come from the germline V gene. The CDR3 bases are TGCGCCAGCAGCTTGGCCTCGGAACGCACAGAACGGCAGTATTTT. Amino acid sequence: CASSLASERTERQYF.

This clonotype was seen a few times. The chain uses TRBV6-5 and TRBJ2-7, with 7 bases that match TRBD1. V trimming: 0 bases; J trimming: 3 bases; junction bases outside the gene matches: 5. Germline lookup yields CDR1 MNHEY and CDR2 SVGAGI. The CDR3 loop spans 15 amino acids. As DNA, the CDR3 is TGTGCCAGCAGTTACTCCGGGACAGCAAACTACGAGCAGTACTTC. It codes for CASSYSGTANYEQYF.